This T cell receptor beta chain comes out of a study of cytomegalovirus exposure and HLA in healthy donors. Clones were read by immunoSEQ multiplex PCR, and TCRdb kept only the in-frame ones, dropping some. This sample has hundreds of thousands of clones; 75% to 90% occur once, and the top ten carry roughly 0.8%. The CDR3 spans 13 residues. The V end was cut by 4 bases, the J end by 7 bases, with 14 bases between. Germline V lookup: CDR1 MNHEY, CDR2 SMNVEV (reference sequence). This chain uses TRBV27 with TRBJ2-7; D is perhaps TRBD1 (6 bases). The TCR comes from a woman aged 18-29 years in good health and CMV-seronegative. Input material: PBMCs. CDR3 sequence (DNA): TGTGCCAGCAGTTCGCCGGGACAACGAGAGCAGTACTTC. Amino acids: CASSSPGQREQYF.